These 9 T cell receptor beta chains share one sample of origin, sequenced in a study of T-cell memory formation after mild COVID-19. MiXCR, run by TCRdb on the 5' RACE reads, gives a single entry per CDR3 protein. The table has 110,000 or so distinct CDR3 sequences, about a fifth seen once; the top ten hold approximately 40%. Sequencing was carried out using PBMCs or a T cell subset sorted from them (not recorded which). The receptors were sampled from a man younger than 30 who had mild COVID-19 (a few samples of this study predate the infection). Cell type and time point are not known.

The V call is TRBV10-2, the J call TRBJ2-1; 14 positions agree with TRBD2. This CDR3 has 17 amino acids. Germline lookup yields CDR1 WSHSY and CDR2 SAAADI. Trimming took 0 bases from V and 7 from J; bases not matched to a gene: 5. DNA for the CDR3: TGCGCCAGCAGTGAGTCGAGACTAGCGGGGGGGCCAAATGAGCAGTTCTTC. Translating gives CASSESRLAGGPNEQFF.

The chain uses TRBV4-3 and TRBJ2-2, with 7 nucleotides matching TRBD1. The CDR3 sequence is 15 residues long. Germline CDR1 is LGHNA and CDR2 is YSLEER. Trimming took 4 bases from V and 2 from J; bases not matched to a gene: 4. DNA for the CDR3: TGCGCCAGCAGCCCAGGACAGGCAAACACCGGGGAGCTGTTTTTT. Translating gives CASSPGQANTGELFF.

This clonotype was found once. The chain is built from TRBV12-3 or TRBV12-4 and TRBJ1-5, with D hard to call. There are 14 residues in the CDR3. Trimming left V 6 bases short and J 2 bases short, with 11 bases between. The CDR3 nucleotides are TGTGCCAGCAGCCCCGCCTCCGGCAATCAGCCCCAGCATTTT. Translated: CASSPASGNQPQHF.

This clonotype has a handful of counts. The CDR3 sequence is CASSFHVPVIGERTGELFF. In DNA form, the CDR3 reads TGTGCCAGCAGCTTTCACGTCCCGGTTATAGGGGAACGCACCGGGGAGCTGTTTTTT. This chain connects TRBV7-9 to TRBJ2-2; the D gene is possibly TRBD1 (5 bases). Germline assignment: CDR1 SEHNR and CDR2 FQNEAQ (reference sequence). With 3 bases removed from V and 4 bases from J, the gap between germline ends came to 24 bases. The CDR3 extends over 19 amino acids.

The CDR3 DNA follows: TGTGCCAGCAGCCTAGCGGGGCAGGGGCGCACAGATACGCAGTATTTT. This translates into CASSLAGQGRTDTQYF. The chain links TRBV7-3 to TRBJ2-3, with 9 bases fitting TRBD2. The ends lost 5 bases at V and 1 base at J; junction bases unmatched: 7. There are 16 residues in the CDR3. Per germline, CDR1 SGHTA and CDR2 FQGTGA. The whole variable domain, filled in from reference TRBV7-3 and TRBJ2-3, reads GAGVSQTPSNKVTEKGKYVELRCDPISGHTALYWYRQSLGQGPEFLIYFQGTGAADDSGLPNDRFFAVRPEGSVSTLKIQRTERGDSAVYLCASSLAGQGRTDTQYFGPGTRLTVL.

The CDR3 nucleotides read TGTGCCAGCAGCGTAGAAGGGGACGGAGAGACCCAGTACTTC. It specifies CASSVEGDGETQYF. The rearrangement uses TRBV9 and TRBJ2-5, with D possibly being TRBD1 or TRBD2 (5 bases each). Trimming left V 0 bases short and J 4 bases short, with 10 bases between. Germline V gene sequence: CDR1 SGDLS, CDR2 YYNGEE. This CDR3 region has 14 residues.

CDR3 DNA sequence: TGTGCCAGCAGCCTCCCGGGGGCCGCTGAAGCTTTCTTT. Translated, it gives CASSLPGAAEAFF. V usage is TRBV7-9 and J usage is TRBJ1-1, with D possibly TRBD1 on 6 matching bases. Germline values: CDR1 SEHNR, CDR2 FQNEAQ (reference sequence). The germline V and J ends were trimmed by 5 bases and 6 bases, with 13 bases remaining between them. This CDR3 comprises 13 residues. The full variable domain, in which reference TRBV7-9 and TRBJ1-1 provide the parts outside the CDR3, is DTGVSQNPRHKITKRGQNVTFRCDPISEHNRLYWYRQTLGQGPEFLTYFQNEAQLEKSRLLSDRFSAERPKGSFSTLEIQRTEQGDSAMYLCASSLPGAAEAFFGQGTRLTVV.

This clonotype appeared a few times. The rearrangement links TRBV27 to TRBJ2-7, with D maybe TRBD1 (5 bases). V was cut by 5 bases and J by 2 bases, with 10 bases left in between. From germline, CDR1 is MNHEY and CDR2 SMNVEV (reference sequence). CDR3 size: 13 residues. In DNA, the CDR3 is TGTGCCAGCAGTCTACAGGTCCCCTACGAGCAGTACTTC. This sequence encodes CASSLQVPYEQYF.

The CDR3 bases are TGTGCCAGCAGCCAAGATCCGGGACTAGGGAACAATGAGCAGTTCTTC. This sequence encodes CASSQDPGLGNNEQFF. The J gene is TRBJ2-1, the V gene TRBV3-1; 8 bases are shared with TRBD2. The V gene's germline CDR1 is LGHDT and CDR2 YNNKEL (reference sequence). The CDR3 consists of 16 residues. V gave up 0 bases and J gave up 5 bases; unmatched junction bases: 6.